Following are 27 T cell receptor beta chains from one sample sequenced in a study of T-cell memory formation after mild COVID-19. MiXCR, run by TCRdb on the 5' RACE reads, gives a single entry per CDR3 protein. The data contain about 250,000 distinct CDR3 sequences, just over 15% of them singletons. Specimen: PBMCs or a T cell subset sorted from them (not recorded which). These receptors were obtained from an adult woman who had mild COVID-19 (a few samples of this study predate the infection). Cell type and time point are not known.

The chain recombines TRBV30 with TRBJ2-2; the match to TRBD1 covers 7 bases. The CDR3 spans 15 residues. V dropped 0 bases and J dropped 3; count of bases not matched to a gene: 4. CDR1 GTSNPN and CDR2 SVGIG come from the germline V gene (reference sequence). CDR3 sequence (DNA): TGTGCCTGGAGTGTTCCGGGGACAGACACCGGGGAGCTGTTTTTT. Amino acid sequence: CAWSVPGTDTGELFF.

This chain links TRBV5-1 with TRBJ1-1, with D possibly TRBD1 on 6 matching bases. Germline V gene lookup returns CDR1 SGHRS and CDR2 YFSETQ. Trimming removed 0 bases from V and 4 bases from J, with 10 bases in between. The CDR3 extends over 14 amino acids. CDR3 in DNA: TGCGCCAGCAGCTTGGGGACAGAGGGCACTGAAGCTTTCTTT. It codes for CASSLGTEGTEAFF.

The gene calls are TRBV7-9 and TRBJ2-1, with D perhaps TRBD2 (5 bases). This CDR3 is 15 amino acids long. V lost 5 bases and J lost 8, with 19 bases in between. Germline-derived CDR1 and CDR2 are SEHNR and FQNEAQ (reference sequence). In nucleotides, the CDR3 is TGTGCCAGCAGCACCCGTCCGGGGTCCTCGGATGAGCAGTTCTTC. Protein: CASSTRPGSSDEQFF.

This clonotype showed up just a few times. The chain uses TRBV5-1 and TRBJ2-1; 10 bases are a match to TRBD2. The CDR3 extends over 17 amino acids. Germline lookup yields CDR1 SGHRS and CDR2 YFSETQ. The ends lost 4 bases at V and 0 bases at J; junction bases unmatched: 7. The CDR3 DNA reads TGCGCCAGCAGCCTCGGACTAGCGGATAGCTCCTACAATGAGCAGTTCTTC. Translated: CASSLGLADSSYNEQFF.

This clonotype was recorded a few times. This chain links TRBV19 with TRBJ2-2; D is ambiguous. Per germline, CDR1 LNHDA and CDR2 SQIVND (reference sequence). The CDR3 has 16 amino acids. V lost 6 bases and J 0 bases, leaving 14 bases between the germline ends. The CDR3 DNA sequence: TGTGCCAGTAGGCTCGCCCGACCCCCGAACACCGGGGAGCTGTTTTTT. It codes for CASRLARPPNTGELFF.

In its sample, this clonotype was seen a few times. The CDR3 coding sequence is TGTGCCAGCAGTTTATACCCAGCGGGAGTGCGGGAGCAGTACTTC. Its protein product is CASSLYPAGVREQYF. The J gene is TRBJ2-7, the V gene TRBV27; 8 positions agree with TRBD2. CDR3 size: 15 residues. V was pared by 1 base and J by 7 bases, with 9 bases of the junction left unmatched. CDR1 and CDR2 from the germline V gene are MNHEY and SMNVEV (reference sequence).

J is TRBJ1-1 and V is TRBV7-2; no firm D call. Germline CDR1 and CDR2: SGHTA and FQGNSA. V was cut by 4 bases and J by 4 bases, with 4 bases left in between. The CDR3 totals 11 residues. The CDR3 reads CASSSFTEAFF. CDR3 nucleotide sequence: TGTGCCAGCAGCTCGTTCACTGAAGCTTTCTTT.

Only a few counts were recorded for this clonotype. This chain uses TRBV27 with TRBJ1-1, with D hard to call. V shed 6 bases and J shed 2 bases, with 7 bases lying between them. CDR3 size: 12 residues. The germline CDR1 and CDR2 sequences are MNHEY and SMNVEV (reference sequence). The CDR3 protein is CASSNTNTEAFF. The CDR3 DNA reads TGTGCCAGCAGCAACACCAACACTGAAGCTTTCTTT.

The chain recombines TRBV18 with TRBJ2-7; TRBD1 might be the D (6 bases). The CDR3 is made up of 14 amino acids. Germline V gives CDR1 KGHSH, CDR2 LQKENI. The V and J ends lost 6 bases and 2 bases respectively, with 14 bases between them. CDR3 amino acids: CASSPDRSTYEQYF. The CDR3 DNA is TGTGCCAGCTCCCCCGACAGGAGCACCTACGAGCAGTACTTC.

There are a few counts of this clonotype. The chain recombines TRBV20-1 with TRBJ2-1, with 13 positions matching TRBD2. The CDR3 consists of 13 residues. J was trimmed by 9 bases and V by 5 bases; bases with no gene match: 4. From germline, CDR1 is DFQATT and CDR2 SNEGSKA (reference sequence). CDR3 protein: CSARLAGGGEQFF. The CDR3 DNA is TGCAGTGCTCGACTAGCGGGAGGAGGTGAGCAGTTCTTC.

The rearrangement links TRBV12-3 or TRBV12-4 to TRBJ1-4; 7 nucleotides line up with TRBD1. This CDR3 contains 14 residues. V shed 5 bases, J shed 8 bases, and the junction held 8 bases outside the gene matches. CDR3 sequence: CASSTTGLYEKLFF. CDR3 DNA sequence: TGTGCCAGCAGTACGACAGGGTTATACGAAAAACTGTTTTTT.

The chain links TRBV30 to TRBJ2-4, with a tentative D call TRBD2 (6 bases). Germline CDR1 reads GTSNPN; CDR2 reads SVGIG (reference sequence). Trimming left V 5 bases short and J 0 bases short, with 20 bases between. There are 17 residues in the CDR3. CDR3 amino acids: CAWAHPGLGLAKNIQYF. The DNA for the CDR3 is TGTGCCTGGGCCCATCCGGGACTTGGCTTAGCCAAAAACATTCAGTACTTC.

The rearrangement links TRBV12-5 to TRBJ1-6; 7 bases agree with TRBD1. The V gene's germline CDR1 is LGHNT and CDR2 FRNRAP. The CDR3 has 17 residues. Trimming at V came to 2 bases and at J to 7 bases, leaving 11 bases not matched to a gene. The CDR3 protein is CASGLSPKDRTNSPLHF. CDR3 DNA sequence: TGTGCTAGTGGTTTGTCCCCGAAGGACAGGACGAATTCACCCCTCCACTTT.

The chain recombines TRBV5-4 with TRBJ2-2; maybe TRBD2 (6 bases). Per germline, CDR1 SGHNT and CDR2 YYREEE (reference sequence). Trimming shortened V by 2 bases and J by 7 bases, and 15 bases separated the two germline ends. This CDR3 contains 15 residues. The CDR3 spells CASSLSASVGGELFF. The DNA for the CDR3 is TGTGCCAGCAGCTTATCGGCTAGCGTGGGCGGGGAGCTGTTTTTT.

This clonotype was picked up many times. The V gene is TRBV5-1, the J gene TRBJ1-2; tentative D call: TRBD1 (5 bases). Per germline, CDR1 SGHRS and CDR2 YFSETQ. Trimming took 4 bases from V and 3 from J, leaving 10 bases between them. The CDR3 is 13 amino acids. CDR3 sequence reads: CASSPDSYYGYTF. CDR3 sequence (DNA): TGCGCCAGCAGCCCTGACAGCTACTATGGCTACACCTTC. Full variable domain (rest looked up from reference TRBV5-1 and TRBJ1-2): KAGVTQTPRYLIKTRGQQVTLSCSPISGHRSVSWYQQTPGQGLQFLFEYFSETQRNKGNFPGRFSGRQFSNSRSEMNVSTLELGDSALYLCASSPDSYYGYTFGSGTRLTVV.

The CDR3 spells CAISGGSFNQPQHF. The CDR3 DNA reads TGTGCCATCAGTGGAGGCAGCTTCAATCAGCCCCAGCATTTT. The chain couples TRBV10-3 to TRBJ1-5, with D unclear. Looked up from germline, CDR1 is ENHRY and CDR2 is SYGVKD. CDR3 size: 14 residues. The ends were cut back, 4 bases at V and 3 bases at J, with 10 bases in the middle.

The gene calls are TRBV12-3 or TRBV12-4 and TRBJ2-1; 8 bases are shared with TRBD2. Losses at the gene ends were 6 bases for V and 8 bases for J; bases not matched to a gene: 9. The CDR3 totals 14 residues. In nucleotides, the CDR3 is TGTGCCAGCAGAACCCCCGGGACTAGGCATGAGCAGTTCTTC. Amino acids: CASRTPGTRHEQFF.

J is TRBJ1-2 and V is TRBV19, with 7 bases matching TRBD1. Germline V gene sequence: CDR1 LNHDA, CDR2 SQIVND (reference sequence). There are 15 residues in the CDR3. V lost 5 bases and J lost 2; bases outside the gene matches: 8. The CDR3 loop reads CASSGGTATNYGYTF. The DNA of the CDR3 is TGTGCCAGTAGTGGGGGGACAGCAACCAACTATGGCTACACCTTC.

This clonotype appeared many times. The rearrangement uses TRBV5-1 and TRBJ2-7; 11 bases are shared with TRBD1. The V segment lost 4 bases and the J segment 3 bases; nucleotides outside the gene matches: 3. Germline CDR1 reads SGHRS; CDR2 reads YFSETQ. The CDR3 spans 14 residues. CDR3 DNA sequence: TGCGCCAGCAGCCCGGGGACAGGGGGCTACGAGCAGTACTTC. As protein: CASSPGTGGYEQYF.

Only a few counts were recorded for this clonotype. The J gene is TRBJ1-5, the V gene TRBV7-2, with D perhaps matching TRBD1 (5 bases). The CDR3 is made up of 15 amino acids. CDR1 is SGHTA and CDR2 is FQGNSA in the germline V gene. The V gene lost 5 bases and the J gene lost 7 bases, with 18 bases spanning the gap. CDR3 nucleotides: TGTGCCAGCAGCCCGGGACTTCTCCTCCCACAGCCCCAGCATTTT. It translates to CASSPGLLLPQPQHF.

The sample holds a few counts of this clonotype. The V and J genes are TRBV20-1 and TRBJ2-5, with 8 bases aligning to TRBD2. The trim removed 0 bases at V and 4 bases at J, leaving 4 bases unmatched. Germline V CDR1 and CDR2: DFQATT, SNEGSKA (reference sequence). This CDR3 has 14 residues. The CDR3 nucleotides are TGCAGTGCTAGAGATGAAGCGGGAGCAGAGACCCAGTACTTC. Translated: CSARDEAGAETQYF.

This sequence joins TRBV7-9 and TRBJ1-5; D unclear. Trimming cost V 5 bases and J 0 bases, with 11 bases left between them. Germline values: CDR1 SEHNR, CDR2 FQNEAQ (reference sequence). The CDR3 is 15 amino acids. The CDR3 DNA sequence: TGTGCCAGCAGCGCGGACGGAAATAGCAATCAGCCCCAGCATTTT. Protein sequence: CASSADGNSNQPQHF.

The gene calls are TRBV12-3 or TRBV12-4 and TRBJ1-2; D not resolved. V was cut by 7 bases and J by 4 bases, with 16 bases left in between. This CDR3 has 14 residues. DNA for the CDR3: TGTGCCAGCACCCCGGGCAGAACAAGCTATGGCTACACCTTC. Protein: CASTPGRTSYGYTF.

This clonotype was found a few times. V usage is TRBV7-2 and J usage is TRBJ1-1, with D uncertain. V lost 2 bases to trimming and J lost 5 bases, with 21 bases between them. The CDR3 spans 17 residues. Looked up from germline, CDR1 is SGHTA and CDR2 is FQGNSA. In nucleotides, the CDR3 is TGTGCCAGCAGCTTAAGAAGTAAGGCAGGCGGGAAAACTGAAGCTTTCTTT. It encodes CASSLRSKAGGKTEAFF.

This clonotype was counted between two and nine times. This chain uses TRBV11-3 with TRBJ2-5; 9 nucleotides match TRBD1. V was clipped by 5 bases and J by 5 bases; unmatched bases: 6. The CDR3 totals 14 residues. Germline V gene sequence: CDR1 SGHNT, CDR2 YENEEA. The CDR3 DNA reads TGTGCCAGCAGCAAAGGGACAGGGAAGGAGACCCAGTACTTC. Translation: CASSKGTGKETQYF.

The chain links TRBV12-3 or TRBV12-4 to TRBJ2-1, with D perhaps TRBD1 or TRBD2 (5 bases each). The CDR3 consists of 17 residues. Deletions cut 0 bases from V and 2 bases from J, with 14 bases between. In DNA form, the CDR3 reads TGTGCCAGCAGTTTAGCGAGAGGGGCTAACACCTACAATGAGCAGTTCTTC. This encodes CASSLARGANTYNEQFF.

This clonotype was observed a few times. At one of its ends the junction is not consistent with the germline gene, which may arise from a read error. V usage is TRBV7-9 and J usage is TRBJ2-1; perhaps TRBD2 as D (6 bases). The CDR3 has 11 amino acids. Germline CDR1 and CDR2: SEHNR and FQNEAQ (reference sequence). This chain's CDR3 is CASSLGTGGVF. In DNA form, the CDR3 reads TGTGCCAGCAGCCTTGGGACTGGTGGAGTTTTC.